The clone carrying this T cell receptor (beta chain) appeared once. The germline V gene has CDR1 SGHTA and CDR2 FQGNSA. Trimming removed 4 bases from V and 4 bases from J; junction bases left unmatched: 4. The CDR3 contains 14 residues. This sample is part of a study of Ad26.COV2.S vaccination and SARS-CoV-2 variants. The overall study: The trial was COV1001 and the donor's arm was Ad26.COV2.S.

Sequencing used immunoSEQ multiplex PCR; TCRdb keeps in-frame clones, though not all of them. The sample includes 250,000 or so clones, roughly nine tenths of them seen just once. Treatment specified: some 20 received Ad26.COV2.S at low or high dose, single or two shots; roughly five received placebo; per-sample allocation not given. After the first vaccine or placebo injection, samples were drawn on day 63. An Ad26 vector that expressed Wuhan-strain SARS-CoV-2 spike constituted the vaccine. The source of this sequence is a person between 18 and 59 years old who received the Ad26.COV2.S COVID-19 vaccine or a placebo. V gene TRBV7-2 combines with J gene TRBJ2-1, with TRBD1 matching 7 bases. This material consisted of peripheral blood, taken in a trial of Ad26.COV2.S vaccine versus placebo. The CDR3 sequence: CASSYPGQYNEQFF. The CDR3 nucleotides read TGTGCCAGCAGCTATCCGGGACAGTACAATGAGCAGTTCTTC.